This TCR beta chain was sequenced in a study of T cell responses to AZD1222 COVID-19 vaccine. Overall study results and limits: The study sampled repertoires only after the peak T cell response.

As for this clone: Its antigen remains unidentified.

The CDR3 is 15 amino acids. V lost 2 bases, J lost 3 bases, and 14 bases lay in between. Germline V gene data show CDR1 as MNHNY and CDR2 as SVGAGI (reference sequence). Some clones are missing from TCRdb's copy, which holds only in-frame ones; the method was immunoSEQ multiplex PCR. The sample lists about 120,000 clones, approximately 83% occurring once. The V and J genes are TRBV6-6 and TRBJ2-7; D is possibly TRBD1 (6 bases). The TCR was taken from an adult in good health. The input for sequencing was peripheral blood, taken on day 0 of AZD1222 vaccination. DNA for the CDR3: TGTGCCAGCAGTTACGGGACAACGAGCGGCTACGAGCAGTACTTC. It yields the protein CASSYGTTSGYEQYF.